The clone carrying this T cell receptor (beta chain) was observed at least ten times. Antigen: not known. These data are taken from a study of T-cell memory formation after mild COVID-19. Across the study: Clustering of TCRs was largely donor specific.

Whole-study findings and limits: Clones contracting day 15 to 85 were balanced CD4/CD8; later expanders leaned CD4+.

V was shortened by 0 bases and J by 0 bases, with 14 bases between the two germline ends. CDR3 length: 17 residues. TCRdb redid the calling of the 5' RACE reads with MiXCR, one entry per CDR3 protein. The sample yields some 320,000 distinct CDR3 sequences, 14% seen once. Sequenced: PBMCs or a T cell subset sorted from them (not recorded which). This TCR derives from a man aged 18 to 29 who had mild COVID-19 (a few samples of this study predate the infection). Cell type and time point are not known. V gene TRBV12-3 or TRBV12-4 combines with J gene TRBJ1-1; D not resolved. The DNA for the CDR3 is TGTGCCAGCAGTTTAGCCTGGGCCAGCCGGATGAACACTGAAGCTTTCTTT. As protein: CASSLAWASRMNTEAFF.